The sequence of this T cell receptor beta chain was determined in a study of blood T cell repertoires in COVID-19 (dated by TCRdb to about 2020). For context, the study as a whole: Samples covering the acute and convalescent phases of COVID-19 were provided by collaborators in the United States, Italy and Spain. The samples were drawn from the first 160 participants of the ongoing ImmuneRACE study and from some 1,300 subjects provided by 6 global collaborators. Subjects who had been exposed to COVID-19, were actively infected with it, or had recovered from it provided the deeply sampled blood TCRbeta repertoires that made up the dataset. A freely available public database, intended as a resource for researchers studying the immune response to SARS-CoV-2, is where the repertoires were released. The prospective study material was composed of cDNA or gDNA derived from T cells, B-cell-depleted T cells, or PBMCs. The sample metadata nearly always contained a de-identified subject ID, COVID-19 status, age in years and sex. Where available, HLA class I and class II types were taken from metadata supplied by the sample provider and were not determined by assay-based typing. What the study reported, not specific to this receptor: Clinical and demographic metadata were provided uncurated, with the amount varying by source and participant.

Of note for this clone: Its target antigen remains unknown. No clone much larger than this one lies a single base away; base qualities are absent.

As encoded in the germline V gene, CDR1 is MGHRA while CDR2 is YSYEKL. The CDR3 measures 18 amino acids from cysteine to phenylalanine. Here the CDR3 DNA is all that survives: 54 bases in frame from base 1. A distance of 13 bases separates the germline ends of V and J, which lose 1 base and 0 bases respectively. TCRbeta CDR3 regions were amplified from genomic DNA using the immunoSEQ Assay, a bias-controlled multiplex PCR. Processing in the source paper ran as follows. Within the assay, amplification of reference gene primers was used to estimate how many nucleated cells each sample contained. To quantify the absolute abundance of each unique TCRbeta CDR3 rearrangement, sequence reads were collapsed and filtered. For each sample, productive Simpson clonality was calculated as the square root of Simpson's diversity index across productive rearrangements. TCRdb carries this immuneACCESS record with in-frame sequences only. Its versions omit some clonotypes, under half of them owing to an unresolved V gene in the studies checked, with the rest unexplained. The D gene and trimming were derived from the DNA, and the V and J assignments and clone size from that table. For this sample the table gives some 210,000 clones, of which roughly 90% were detected only once. In total, the top ten clones hold 5.5% to 8% of the sample.

Another Seattle source contributed samples from volunteer blood donors who had recovered from COVID-19. The collaborating institutions used their own protocols to collect whole blood in K2EDTA tubes. For TCRbeta analysis, collaborator samples were shipped as frozen whole blood, as isolated PBMCs, or as DNA extracted from either sample type. The clonotype originates from a man aged 55 to 69 who had recovered from COVID-19. The chain was built from TRBV4-1 and TRBJ2-6, with the D gene call left open. The sequenced sample consisted of peripheral blood. The DNA is TGCGCCAGCAGCCAAGGATATCCCTTACACTCTGGGGCCAACGTCCTGACTTTC. This is translated as CASSQGYPLHSGANVLTF.